The table lists the clone carrying this T cell receptor beta chain with many counts. One end of the junction is discordant with germline, which a read error may explain. The length of the CDR3 is 15 residues. Germline V gene sequence: CDR1 MGHRA, CDR2 YSYEKL. This specimen comes from a study of human T cells and chemical hapten exposure. The overall study: Investigators sensitized about 2 cm by about 2 cm of upper inner arm skin with 2% DPC.

Noted time point: pre-sensitization, week 0. Indicated treatment: therapeutic diphenylcyclopropenone sensitization with weekly scalp DPC. Each CDR3 protein is one row after TCRdb ran MiXCR on the RACE reads. The sample contains under 400,000 distinct CDR3 sequences, more than 4.5% of which appear only once. V usage is TRBV4-1 and J usage is TRBJ2-1; D may match TRBD1 or TRBD2 (6 bases each). Sequencing was performed on whole blood, taken in connection with sensitization to the hapten diphenylcyclopropenone (DPC). The clonotype originates from a woman in her forties or fifties with alopecia areata. Some clones in this sample may be carry-over from other donors' samples. In DNA, the CDR3 is TGCGCCAGCAGCCAAGATGACGGGGGCTACTATGAGCAGTTCTTC. It is translated as CASSQDDGGYYEQFF.